The 29 T cell receptor beta chains presented below share a single source sample, sequenced in a study of tumor-infiltrating lymphocytes in primary liver carcinoma. Extraction also yielded germline DNA, while blood RNA was obtained from unsorted whole blood. Starting from approximately 470 ng of total RNA, TCR beta cDNA was produced with a primer in the constant region. Researchers made the TCR beta libraries by running three nested multiplex PCR rounds with slightly modified ARM-PCR. Two initial PCR rounds of ten to eleven cycles each paired TRBV1-TRBV30 forward primers with a C-beta reverse primer. TCRdb re-derived calls from the multiplex PCR reads in MiXCR, one entry per CDR3 protein. The sample lists around 330,000 distinct CDR3 sequences; 45% to 70% were seen once. Sample: peripheral blood. The origin of the receptors is a woman younger than 45 with primary liver carcinoma and hepatitis B virus infection.

The sample holds one count of this clonotype. A clone one base away is much larger, so this may be a read error. This rearrangement joins TRBV29-1 to TRBJ2-7, with 10 bases fitting TRBD2. Germline V gives CDR1 SQVTM, CDR2 ANQGSEA. This CDR3 has 14 residues. The CDR3 spells CSVRGTSASHEQYF. CDR3 sequence (DNA): TGCAGCGTTCGAGGGACTAGCGCCTCCCACGAGCAGTACTTC.

The chain is built from TRBV7-8 and TRBJ2-3; D may be TRBD1 or TRBD2 (5 bases each). In germline, CDR1 is SGHVS, CDR2 FQNEAQ. CDR3 length: 17 residues. V lost 9 bases, J lost 2 bases, and 24 bases lay in between. The CDR3 DNA reads as TGTGCCAGTAGCCTCCGAGGGGTAGCGTCTCCCACAGATACGCAGTATTTT. Translation: CASSLRGVASPTDTQYF. The variable domain in full, completed from reference TRBV7-8 and TRBJ2-3, reads GAGVSQSPRYKVAKRGQDVALRCDPISGHVSLFWYQQALGQGPEFLTYFQNEAQLDKSGLPSDRFFAERPEGSVSTLKIQRTQQEDSAVYLCASSLRGVASPTDTQYFGPGTRLTVL.

The chain recombines TRBV14 with TRBJ2-5, with unresolved D. Germline assignment: CDR1 SGHDN and CDR2 FVKESK. The CDR3 is 14 residues long. Trimming left V 4 bases short and J 5 bases short, with 14 bases between. CDR3 nucleotide sequence: TGTGCCAGCAGCCGCCCTGGATTCCGTGAGACCCAGTACTTC. This translates into CASSRPGFRETQYF.

Note on this clonotype: Since a much larger clone is just one base distant, this may be a read error. The V call is TRBV6-1, the J call TRBJ2-1; TRBD2 is a possible D gene (5 bases). CDR1 is MNHNS, CDR2 SASEGT, per germline. Trimming pared 1 base from V and 5 bases from J, leaving 18 bases between. CDR3 length: 17 amino acids. The CDR3 nucleotides read TGTGCCAGCAGTGAAGGTTCGGGATGCACAGAAAACAATGAGCAGTTCTTC. Translation gives CASSEGSGCTENNEQFF.

On this clonotype itself: It is likely a read error, because the conserved phenylalanine at the end of the CDR3 is missing. The chain has TRBV11-2 and TRBJ2-2, with D hard to call. Germline CDR1 reads SGHAT; CDR2 reads FQNNGV. The CDR3 consists of 16 residues. The ends were cut back, 3 bases at V and 2 bases at J, with 13 bases in the middle. The CDR3 DNA reads as TGTGCCAGCAGCTTCCATCCAGAACCAAACACCGGGGAGCTGTTTCTT. Amino acid sequence: CASSFHPEPNTGELFL.

This sequence joins TRBV6-5 and TRBJ2-1; TRBD2 agrees at 9 bases. This CDR3 is 15 amino acids long. V gave up 5 bases and J gave up 8 bases; unmatched junction bases: 10. The germline gives CDR1 MNHEY, CDR2 SVGAGI. CDR3: CASSIHSGSIDEQFF. The CDR3 bases are TGTGCCAGCAGTATTCATAGCGGGAGTATAGATGAGCAGTTCTTC.

This clonotype was found a few times. The chain recombines TRBV7-9 with TRBJ1-2; possible D gene TRBD1, 5 bases. V lost 6 bases, J lost 5 bases, and 16 bases lay in between. The CDR3 has 14 amino acids. CDR1 is SEHNR and CDR2 is FQNEAQ in the germline V gene (reference sequence). This chain's CDR3 is CASSRDGTGYGYTF. As DNA, the CDR3 is TGTGCCAGCAGTCGAGATGGGACTGGATATGGCTACACCTTC.

This chain uses TRBV5-1 with TRBJ2-2; no clear D gene. Germline-derived CDR1 and CDR2 are SGHRS and YFSETQ. This CDR3 is 16 amino acids long. The V and J ends lost 0 bases and 3 bases respectively, with 12 bases between them. The CDR3 sequence: CASSLELSTYTGELFF. CDR3 nucleotide sequence: TGCGCCAGCAGCTTGGAACTCTCGACCTACACCGGGGAGCTGTTTTTT.

The chain carries TRBV28 and TRBJ2-6; D unresolved. This CDR3 has 13 amino acids. Germline loops: CDR1 MDHEN, CDR2 SYDVKM. With 9 bases removed from V and 1 base from J, the gap between germline ends came to 7 bases. Here the CDR3 reads CASTKSGANVLTF. DNA of the CDR3: TGTGCCAGTACCAAATCTGGGGCCAACGTCCTGACTTTC.

Note on this clonotype: With a much larger clone just one base away, this may be a read error. The chain uses TRBV11-1 and TRBJ2-4; 8 nucleotides match TRBD2. CDR1 is SGHAT, CDR2 FQDESV, per germline (reference sequence). This CDR3 contains 16 residues. The DNA of the CDR3 is TGTACCAGCAGCTTGCGGGGGGCAAGGCCAGGAAACATTCAGTACTTC. Residues: CTSSLRGARPGNIQYF.

Regarding this clonotype: At one end the junction does not follow the germline gene, possibly because of a read error. The chain uses TRBV6-5 and TRBJ2-1; TRBD2 agrees at 10 bases. The CDR3 has 15 residues. Germline CDR1 reads MNHEY; CDR2 reads SVGAGI. The CDR3 DNA sequence: TGTGCCGGCAGCCAAAGCGGGAGGGCTACCAATGAGCAGTTCTTC. Protein sequence: CAGSQSGRATNEQFF.

The V and J genes are TRBV6-5 and TRBJ2-1, with TRBD1 matching 7 bases. V was clipped by 1 base and J by 7 bases; unmatched bases: 7. Looked up from germline, CDR1 is MNHEY and CDR2 is SVGAGI. The CDR3 is made up of 15 amino acids. The CDR3 DNA reads as TGTGCCAGCAGTTACTTCCTTCCACAGGGGAATGAGCAGTTCTTC. This codes for CASSYFLPQGNEQFF.

On this clonotype: No conserved phenylalanine or tryptophan is present at the end of the CDR3, so a read error is the likely explanation. The chain has TRBV12-3 or TRBV12-4 and TRBJ1-5; 7 bases agree with TRBD1. The CDR3 runs 14 residues. The CDR3 loop reads CTSSRTGDNQPQHL. The CDR3 DNA is TGTACCAGCAGCCGTACAGGGGATAATCAGCCCCAGCATTTA.

On this clonotype: No conserved phenylalanine or tryptophan ends this CDR3, so it is likely a read error. V and J are TRBV5-4 and TRBJ1-4; no firm D call. This CDR3 is 14 amino acids long. CDR1 is SGHNT and CDR2 is YYREEE in the germline V gene (reference sequence). V was cut by 3 bases and J by 6 bases, with 12 bases left in between. The CDR3 nucleotides read TGTGCCAGCAGCTCGACAAAGGGTGATGAAAAACTGTTTCTT. Translated, it gives CASSSTKGDEKLFL.

This clonotype was observed at least ten times. The chain couples TRBV7-9 to TRBJ2-1, with D tentatively TRBD2 (5 bases). The CDR3 is made up of 13 amino acids. V was clipped by 1 base and J by 6 bases, with 7 bases between them. Germline CDR1 and CDR2: SEHNR and FQNEAQ (reference sequence). The CDR3 is CASSLVGLNEQFF. The CDR3 bases are TGTGCCAGCAGCTTAGTCGGACTCAATGAGCAGTTCTTC.

The chain recombines TRBV30 with TRBJ2-7, with D possibly being TRBD2 (5 bases). The V gene lost 3 bases and the J gene lost 7 bases, with 16 bases spanning the gap. This CDR3 comprises 13 residues. Looked up from germline, CDR1 is GTSNPN and CDR2 is SVGIG (reference sequence). CDR3 sequence: CAWSYGLQREQYF. The CDR3 DNA reads as TGTGCCTGGAGCTACGGACTGCAACGGGAGCAGTACTTC. The whole variable domain, remainder taken from reference TRBV30 and TRBJ2-7, is SQTIHQWPATLVQPVGSPLSLECTVEGTSNPNLYWYRQAAGRGLQLLFYSVGIGQISSEVPQNLSASRPQDRQFILSSKKLLLSDSGFYLCAWSYGLQREQYFGPGTRLTVT.

The chain joins TRBV12-3 or TRBV12-4 to TRBJ2-1; 7 bases map to TRBD1. This CDR3 has 15 amino acids. CDR3 in DNA: TGTGACAGTACTATCGACAGGGCCTCCTACAATGAGCAGTTCTTC. It is translated as CDSTIDRASYNEQFF.

For this clonotype: The conserved phenylalanine or tryptophan is not found at the CDR3 terminus, so this likely reflects a read error. The chain links TRBV11-3 to TRBJ1-1; 7 positions match TRBD1. The length of the CDR3 is 15 residues. CDR1 and CDR2 from the germline V gene are SGHNT and YENEEA. As DNA, the CDR3 is TGTGCCTGCAGCCAACTGGACAGGCTGAAACCTGAAGCTTTCATT. Protein product: CACSQLDRLKPEAFI.

Turning to this clonotype: At one boundary the junction diverges from the germline segment, which might be a read error. The J gene is TRBJ2-2, the V gene TRBV6-2 or TRBV6-3; weak D call: TRBD1 (5 bases). The CDR3 spans 18 residues. From germline, CDR1 is MNHEY and CDR2 SVGEGT. The CDR3 protein is CASSYSFYRSSDTGELFF. The CDR3 DNA sequence: TGTGCCAGCAGTTACTCCTTTTACCGGTCCTCGGACACCGGAGAGCTGTTTTTT.

A few counts support this clonotype. The rearrangement uses TRBV6-6 and TRBJ2-3, with a possible D match to TRBD2 (7 bases). The CDR3 consists of 15 residues. With 7 bases removed from V and 9 bases from J, the gap between germline ends came to 23 bases. Germline values: CDR1 MNHNY, CDR2 SVGAGI (reference sequence). In DNA form, the CDR3 reads TGTGCCAGCACCTCTTCCGGGGAGGGCAGGGGAACGCAGTATTTT. Residues: CASTSSGEGRGTQYF.

V and J are TRBV1 and TRBJ2-1; whether TRBD1, the table's D call, matches the DNA was not checked. TRBV1 is a pseudogene. The CDR3 is made up of 16 amino acids. The CDR3 region has the DNA TGCACCAGCAGCCAAGAGGTGAGGACGGGGCCGAATGAGCAGTTCTTC. It specifies CTSSQEVRTGPNEQFF.

This clonotype was found many times. This rearrangement joins TRBV5-5 to TRBJ2-2, with D hard to call. Germline values: CDR1 SGHKS, CDR2 YYEKEE (reference sequence). V was shortened by 5 bases and J by 6 bases, with 11 bases between the two germline ends. The CDR3 is made up of 13 amino acids. CDR3 sequence reads: CASSPLRSGELFF. As DNA, the CDR3 is TGTGCCAGCAGTCCTCTTAGGTCCGGGGAGCTGTTTTTT.

As to this clonotype: A much larger clone differs from this one at a single base, so this may be a read error. J is TRBJ2-6 and V is TRBV4-1; TRBD2 is a possible D gene (6 bases). This CDR3 is built from 19 residues. The germline gives CDR1 MGHRA, CDR2 YSYEKL. V was pared by 0 bases and J by 2 bases, with 17 bases between. The CDR3 DNA reads TGCGCCAGCAGCCAAGAAGTTCCTAGCTGGAGGGCTGGGGCCAACGTCCTGACTTTC. It yields the protein CASSQEVPSWRAGANVLTF.

A note on this clonotype: Being one base from a much bigger clone, this may be a read error. The CDR3 end shows no conserved phenylalanine or tryptophan, and so a read error is likely. The chain has TRBV4-3 and TRBJ2-1, with D possibly being TRBD1 or TRBD2 (5 bases each). Germline values: CDR1 LGHNA, CDR2 YSLEER. The CDR3 extends over 15 amino acids. V shed 4 bases and J shed 7 bases, with 17 bases lying between them. This CDR3 is CASSLGVGPLNEQFL. In nucleotides, the CDR3 is TGCGCCAGCAGCCTGGGGGTCGGTCCCTTGAATGAGCAGTTCTTA.

This clonotype showed up just once. A read error may account for a junction end that differs from germline. V and J are TRBV5-1 and TRBJ1-2; D is uncertain. The germline gives CDR1 SGHRS, CDR2 YFSETQ. The CDR3 extends over 14 amino acids. CDR3 nucleotide sequence: TGCGCCAGCACCTTGCAGCACCCTAACTATGGCTACACCTTC. Protein sequence: CASTLQHPNYGYTF.

This clonotype appeared a few times. The chain joins TRBV6-5 to TRBJ2-7; 10 bases are shared with TRBD2. The germline V gene has CDR1 MNHEY and CDR2 SVGAGI. The CDR3 is 16 residues long. CDR3 sequence: CTSSYSTLAGWGEQYF. The DNA for the CDR3 is TGTACTAGCAGTTACTCGACACTAGCGGGATGGGGCGAGCAGTACTTC.

This chain uses TRBV5-4 with TRBJ2-2; 11 positions match TRBD2. The CDR3 is 20 residues long. The germline CDR1 and CDR2 sequences are SGHNT and YYREEE (reference sequence). Germline trimming cut 3 bases from V and 1 base from J; bases unmatched to any gene: 14. Written as DNA, the CDR3 is TGTGCCAGCAGCTCGTTCCAGGTCCTAGCGGGAGGTTGGAACACCGGGGAGCTGTTTTTT. It yields the protein CASSSFQVLAGGWNTGELFF.

This clonotype was observed at least ten times. This rearrangement joins TRBV12-3 or TRBV12-4 to TRBJ1-4, with TRBD1 as a possible D gene (5 bases). The CDR3 runs to 15 residues. Trimming removed 6 bases from V and 8 bases from J, with 19 bases in between. The CDR3 nucleotides are TGTGCCAGCAGGTCCACCGGGACGGGGGACGAAAAACTGTTTTTT. Translating gives CASRSTGTGDEKLFF.

Note on this clonotype: A clone one base away is much larger, so this may be a read error. The chain is built from TRBV29-1 and TRBJ2-7, with D maybe TRBD2 (5 bases). The ends were cut back, 8 bases at V and 4 bases at J, with 12 bases in the middle. The V gene's germline CDR1 is SQVTM and CDR2 ANQGSEA. The CDR3 spans 11 residues. CDR3 residues: CSTGSLYEQYF. The CDR3 nucleotides are TGCAGCACGGGGTCCCTGTACGAGCAGTACTTC.